The entry below describes one T cell receptor (beta chain). The sample is drawn from a study of control samples from healthy donors and cancer patients. The CDR3 runs 19 residues. Trimming took 0 bases from V and 0 from J, leaving 18 bases between them. Germline CDR1 reads SGHRS; CDR2 reads YFSETQ. Assay: immunoSEQ multiplex PCR; the TCRdb copy retains only in-frame clones and omits some. The table has approximately 150,000 clones, more than 80% seen once; the top ten hold less than 8.5%. The chain recombines TRBV5-1 with TRBJ1-4; D unclear. Sequencing was carried out using blood. This receptor was taken from a young man in good health. DNA for the CDR3: TGCGCCAGCAGCTTGGTCCCGGGCAGGTTCGTCGCAACTAATGAAAAACTGTTTTTT. Protein product: CASSLVPGRFVATNEKLFF.